The 22 T cell receptor beta chains given below trace back to one sample, sequenced in a study of CD8+ T cells in alopecia areata. As to treatment: oral pan-JAK inhibitor, 5-10 mg twice daily. RNA, once extracted, was reverse transcribed into cDNA for use as the sequencing template. Profiling relied on immunoSEQ multiplex PCR, and the TCRdb table lists in-frame clones only, not all of them. The top ten clones hold 15% to 17% of a sample with 95,000 to 100,000 clones, 61% of them seen once. The material was CD8+ T cells sorted from blood, obtained at week 4, from a patient treated with tofacitinib. These receptors originate from a human donor with alopecia areata.

This clone was seen once. This rearrangement joins TRBV4-3 to TRBJ2-7, with D possibly called TRBD1 or TRBD2 (5 bases each). The length of the CDR3 is 16 residues. V was trimmed by 0 bases and J by 0 bases, leaving 12 bases between them. Germline values: CDR1 LGHNA, CDR2 YSLEER. The CDR3, as DNA: TGCGCCAGCAGCCAAGATAGGTGGGGGAGCTCCTACGAGCAGTACTTC. Residues: CASSQDRWGSSYEQYF.

This clone was counted a few times. This rearrangement joins TRBV14 to TRBJ2-1, with D perhaps matching TRBD2 (6 bases). V dropped 1 base and J dropped 8 bases, with 24 bases sitting between them. CDR1 and CDR2 (germline): SGHDN, FVKESK. The CDR3 extends over 18 amino acids. As DNA, the CDR3 is TGTGCCAGCAGCCAAGGGGACTCGAGGGTGGAGGCGTTCGATGAGCAGTTCTTC. It translates to CASSQGDSRVEAFDEQFF.

As for this clone: At one end the junction does not follow the germline gene, possibly because of a read error. The V gene is TRBV30, the J gene TRBJ2-5, with 12 bases lining up with TRBD2. CDR1 and CDR2 from the germline V gene are GTSNPN and SVGIG (reference sequence). The length of the CDR3 is 15 residues. The CDR3 loop is CASSFGLAGQETQYF. As DNA, the CDR3 is TGTGCCTCGAGTTTCGGACTAGCGGGACAAGAGACCCAGTACTTC.

V gene TRBV27 combines with J gene TRBJ2-5; 7 nucleotides align to TRBD1. Trimming removed 6 bases from V and 7 bases from J; junction bases left unmatched: 14. Germline CDR1 reads MNHEY; CDR2 reads SMNVEV (reference sequence). CDR3 length equals 15 residues. As DNA, the CDR3 is TGTGCCAGCAGCCTCCGGACAGGTGGGGATGTGACCCAGTACTTC. Translated: CASSLRTGGDVTQYF.

This clone was counted only a few times. This chain links TRBV4-3 with TRBJ1-2; D might be TRBD1 (5 bases). CDR3 length: 14 amino acids. V was shortened by 4 bases and J by 2 bases, with 11 bases between the two germline ends. Per germline, CDR1 LGHNA and CDR2 YSLEER. The CDR3, as DNA: TGCGCCAGCAGCCCGTCCAGGGTAAACTATGGCTACACCTTC. Translated: CASSPSRVNYGYTF.

The chain couples TRBV6-5 to TRBJ2-7; the match to TRBD1 covers 9 bases. CDR1 is MNHEY and CDR2 is SVGAGI in the germline V gene. CDR3 length: 14 residues. Trimming removed 3 bases from V and 3 bases from J; junction bases left unmatched: 3. CDR3 region: CASSYETGGYEQYF. CDR3 nucleotides: TGTGCCAGCAGTTATGAGACAGGGGGCTACGAGCAGTACTTC.

This clone has only one observation. The rearrangement uses TRBV19 and TRBJ2-1; D gene ambiguous. This CDR3 is built from 12 residues. Germline V gene lookup returns CDR1 LNHDA and CDR2 SQIVND (reference sequence). V gave up 6 bases and J gave up 7 bases, with 10 bases separating them. CDR3 amino acids: CASSRAINEQFF. The CDR3 nucleotides are TGTGCCAGTAGCCGGGCTATAAATGAGCAGTTCTTC.

This chain connects TRBV4-2 to TRBJ1-2; D is uncertain. The V gene's germline CDR1 is LGHNA and CDR2 YNFKEQ. The CDR3 length is 15 residues. V was cut by 1 base and J by 2 bases, with 11 bases left in between. CDR3 nucleotides: TGTGCCAGCAGCCAAGCCCCTGATAAGAACTATGGCTACACCTTC. Residues: CASSQAPDKNYGYTF.

The J gene is TRBJ2-5, the V gene TRBV4-1; 12 nucleotides line up with TRBD2. The V gene's germline CDR1 is MGHRA and CDR2 YSYEKL. There are 16 residues in the CDR3. The ends lost 4 bases at V and 5 bases at J; junction bases unmatched: 8. The CDR3 bases are TGCGCCAGCAGCCCACTGGGACTAGCGGGCCCCGAGACCCAGTACTTC. Translation gives CASSPLGLAGPETQYF.

In the case of this clone: Within the sample, other DNA sequences also encode this same CDR3. CDR3 residues: CASSQGTGYQETQYF. DNA of the CDR3: TGCGCCAGCAGCCAGGGGACAGGCTATCAAGAGACCCAGTACTTC. The chain couples TRBV4-3 to TRBJ2-5, with 8 bases aligning to TRBD1. With 3 bases clipped from V and 2 bases from J, the junction kept 5 bases outside the gene matches. This CDR3 contains 15 residues. Germline V gives CDR1 LGHNA, CDR2 YSLEER.

This chain joins TRBV5-1 and TRBJ2-7, with TRBD1 as a possible D gene (5 bases). Trimming removed 1 base from V and 3 bases from J, with 8 bases in between. Germline lookup yields CDR1 SGHRS and CDR2 YFSETQ. This CDR3 region has 13 residues. The CDR3 coding sequence is TGCGCCAGCAGCTTGTCAACAGGCTACGAGCAGTACTTC. This gives the protein CASSLSTGYEQYF.

The chain joins TRBV29-1 to TRBJ1-5; D is uncertain. The CDR3 runs to 14 residues. With 4 bases removed from V and 0 bases from J, the gap between germline ends came to 10 bases. CDR1 SQVTM and CDR2 ANQGSEA come from the germline V gene. CDR3 DNA: TGCAGCGTTGCAGAAGACTATAGCAATCAGCCCCAGCATTTT. Its translation: CSVAEDYSNQPQHF.

This clone has a single count. The rearrangement joins TRBV19 to TRBJ1-1; D uncertain. Germline CDR1 and CDR2: LNHDA and SQIVND (reference sequence). V gave up 1 base and J gave up 10 bases, with 13 bases separating them. This CDR3 has 13 residues. The CDR3 DNA sequence: TGTGCCAGTAGTATAGGCGCCAGCGGAGGAGCTTTCTTT. The encoded protein is CASSIGASGGAFF.

V is TRBV5-6 and J is TRBJ2-2, with D perhaps matching TRBD1 (6 bases). Germline V gene sequence: CDR1 SGHDT, CDR2 YYEEEE. With 5 bases removed from V and 3 bases from J, the gap between germline ends came to 11 bases. The CDR3 spans 14 residues. CDR3 protein: CASRETGYTGELFF. The CDR3 DNA reads TGTGCCAGCAGGGAGACAGGATACACCGGGGAGCTGTTTTTT.

The chain combines TRBV29-1 with TRBJ2-1; 7 bases fit TRBD1. This CDR3 has 15 residues. Germline CDR1 reads SQVTM; CDR2 reads ANQGSEA. V lost 6 bases, J lost 0 bases, and 8 bases stayed unmatched. CDR3 sequence (DNA): TGCAGCGTGGGGACAGATGAAAGCTCCTACAATGAGCAGTTCTTC. This gives the protein CSVGTDESSYNEQFF.

The chain links TRBV27 to TRBJ2-6; D gene unclear. Trimming removed 5 bases from V and 2 bases from J, with 7 bases in between. Germline V lookup: CDR1 MNHEY, CDR2 SMNVEV (reference sequence). The CDR3 length is 14 residues. As DNA, the CDR3 is TGTGCCAGCAGTCCCATCGCTGGGGCCAACGTCCTGACTTTC. This sequence encodes CASSPIAGANVLTF.

This sequence joins TRBV29-1 and TRBJ2-1, with D perhaps being TRBD1 or TRBD2 (5 bases each). The CDR3 has 17 residues. The germline gives CDR1 SQVTM, CDR2 ANQGSEA. The germline V and J ends were trimmed by 2 bases and 0 bases, with 17 bases remaining between them. CDR3 in amino acids: CSVEKGLEASSYNEQFF. The CDR3 DNA is TGCAGCGTTGAAAAGGGGTTGGAGGCCAGCTCCTACAATGAGCAGTTCTTC.

In nucleotides, the CDR3 is TGTGCCAGCACCCCCCTAGAGACCCAGTACTTC. This encodes CASTPLETQYF. The genes are TRBV7-9 and TRBJ2-5; D not resolved. Trimming took 7 bases from V and 4 from J, leaving 7 bases between them. CDR1 is SEHNR and CDR2 is FQNEAQ in the germline V gene (reference sequence). CDR3 length: 11 residues.

The chain recombines TRBV28 with TRBJ2-7; maybe TRBD2 (5 bases). This CDR3 has 13 residues. Germline CDR1 reads MDHEN; CDR2 reads SYDVKM. Between the trimmed V and J ends, which lost 8 bases and 0 bases, there was a span of 11 bases. The CDR3 DNA reads TGTGCCAGCGAGGGCCCAAGCTCCTACGAGCAGTACTTC. The encoded protein is CASEGPSSYEQYF.

The CDR3 is CASSFSLGEQFF. The CDR3 region has the DNA TGTGCCAGCAGCTTTTCACTTGGGGAGCAGTTCTTC. The V and J genes are TRBV27 and TRBJ2-1; D remains ambiguous. The V end lost 6 bases, the J end lost 10 bases, and 13 bases lay between the germline ends. This CDR3 has 12 residues. The germline CDR1 and CDR2 sequences are MNHEY and SMNVEV (reference sequence).

The chain combines TRBV4-1 with TRBJ2-7; 12 bases agree with TRBD1. The length of the CDR3 is 17 residues. Germline CDR1 and CDR2: MGHRA and YSYEKL. V lost 4 bases, J lost 5 bases, and 12 bases stayed unmatched. The DNA of the CDR3 is TGCGCCAGCAGCCTCCTCCCGGGACAGGGGGCAAAGAACGAGCAGTACTTC. This encodes CASSLLPGQGAKNEQYF.

This clone has more than one count but fewer than ten. The chain recombines TRBV6-1 with TRBJ2-7; D possibly matches TRBD1 or TRBD2 (6 bases each). From germline, CDR1 is MNHNS and CDR2 SASEGT. V lost 0 bases to trimming and J lost 5 bases, with 14 bases between them. The CDR3 covers 15 residues. The CDR3 coding sequence is TGTGCCAGCAGTGAAGCGCTCGGGGGCGCAAACGAGCAGTACTTC. Residues: CASSEALGGANEQYF.